Shown below are 26 T cell receptor beta chains from a single sample sequenced in a study of blood T cell repertoires in COVID-19 (dated by TCRdb to 2019 to 2021). The library relied on the immunoSEQ multiplex PCR assay. This is the immuneACCESS table as TCRdb keeps it, with only in-frame sequences that have V and J called. A part of the clones is gone; compared with another copy, unresolved V genes explain less than half, and the rest is unexplained. Within this sample are 300,000 to 400,000 clones, with roughly 90% of them counted one time only. Of the sample, 2.5% to 3.5% is held by the ten largest clones. The specimen sequenced was peripheral blood. The receptors shown here come from a woman aged 25 to 39 with COVID-19, enrolled during active disease.

The chain uses TRBV5-8 and TRBJ1-5; a weak D match, TRBD1 (6 bases). The CDR3 extends over 15 amino acids. Trimming took off 4 bases at V and 6 bases at J, with 17 bases between the two ends. Germline V gene data show CDR1 as SGHTS and CDR2 as YDEGEE. CDR3 DNA sequence: TGTGCCAGCAGCCGCGAGGGAAGGGGGGGTCAGCCCCAGCATTTT. This gives the protein CASSREGRGGQPQHF.

This chain uses TRBV7-2 with TRBJ2-5, with 8 positions matching TRBD2. Unmatched junction bases numbered 3, after V lost 5 bases and J lost 4 bases. CDR1 SGHTA and CDR2 FQGNSA come from the germline V gene. The CDR3 runs 13 residues. The CDR3 reads CASSPTSGETQYF. The DNA for the CDR3 is TGTGCCAGCAGCCCCACTAGCGGAGAGACCCAGTACTTC.

The chain couples TRBV19 to TRBJ1-1; 9 bases agree with TRBD1. V dropped 3 bases and J dropped 3; count of bases not matched to a gene: 5. The length of the CDR3 is 15 residues. Germline lookup yields CDR1 LNHDA and CDR2 SQIVND (reference sequence). The CDR3 DNA reads as TGTGCCAGTAGTATGAACAGGGGGCTAGACACTGAAGCTTTCTTT. It encodes CASSMNRGLDTEAFF.

This chain joins TRBV24-1 and TRBJ1-2; 7 bases map to TRBD1. Germline V gene data show CDR1 as KGHDR and CDR2 as SFDVKD. The CDR3 extends over 15 amino acids. Trimming removed 4 bases from V and 1 base from J; junction bases left unmatched: 5. The CDR3 sequence: CATSEGDRLNYGYTF. CDR3 bases: TGTGCCACCAGTGAAGGGGACAGACTTAACTATGGCTACACCTTC.

The rearrangement uses TRBV19 and TRBJ2-1, with 10 bases that match TRBD2. V trimming: 9 bases; J trimming: 6 bases; junction bases outside the gene matches: 11. Germline loops: CDR1 LNHDA, CDR2 SQIVND (reference sequence). The CDR3 length is 15 residues. The CDR3 loop is CASRNGLAASNEQFF. CDR3 nucleotides: TGTGCCAGCCGAAATGGACTAGCGGCCAGCAATGAGCAGTTCTTC.

The CDR3 DNA reads as TGTGCCAGCAGACATCAGGGGGCAGGTGGCTACACCTTC. Its protein is CASRHQGAGGYTF. The chain carries TRBV28 and TRBJ1-2, with TRBD1 matching over 8 bases. Germline loops: CDR1 MDHEN, CDR2 SYDVKM. Unmatched junction bases numbered 7, after V lost 6 bases and J lost 7 bases. There are 13 residues in the CDR3.

This clone was picked up a small number of times. The chain is built from TRBV5-1 and TRBJ1-2; the D gene is possibly TRBD1 (5 bases). The CDR3 consists of 12 residues. Per the germline V gene, CDR1 is SGHRS and CDR2 is YFSETQ. The ends were cut back, 3 bases at V and 6 bases at J, with 9 bases in the middle. CDR3 sequence: CASSSDSNGYTF. The CDR3 region has the DNA TGCGCCAGCAGCTCCGACAGTAATGGCTACACCTTC.

The chain has TRBV11-2 and TRBJ1-1, with 9 nucleotides matching TRBD1. CDR1 is SGHAT, CDR2 FQNNGV, per germline. V lost 5 bases to trimming and J lost 1 base; unmatched junction nucleotides: 11. The CDR3 consists of 17 residues. In nucleotides, the CDR3 is TGTGCCAGCAGCCGGGGACAGGGAAGAACGGAGAACACTGAAGCTTTCTTT. Translating gives CASSRGQGRTENTEAFF.

The CDR3 sequence is CASRGAGDRNEQFF. The CDR3 nucleotides are TGTGCCAGCAGGGGAGCGGGAGATCGTAATGAGCAGTTCTTC. The chain joins TRBV6-5 to TRBJ2-1; 8 bases fit TRBD2. The V segment lost 6 bases and the J segment 7 bases; nucleotides outside the gene matches: 8. CDR1 MNHEY and CDR2 SVGAGI come from the germline V gene. This CDR3 comprises 14 residues.

The chain carries TRBV30 and TRBJ2-3; TRBD2 matches at 8 bases. J lost 2 bases, V lost 4 bases, and 11 bases had no gene match. CDR3 length: 16 amino acids. Germline V gene data show CDR1 as GTSNPN and CDR2 as SVGIG (reference sequence). The CDR3 sequence is CAWIGGGPHNTDTQYF. The CDR3 coding sequence is TGTGCCTGGATCGGGGGGGGGCCTCATAACACAGATACGCAGTATTTT. Complete variable domain (other parts from reference TRBV30 and TRBJ2-3): SQTIHQWPATLVQPVGSPLSLECTVEGTSNPNLYWYRQAAGRGLQLLFYSVGIGQISSEVPQNLSASRPQDRQFILSSKKLLLSDSGFYLCAWIGGGPHNTDTQYFGPGTRLTVL.

This clone occurred once. This chain joins TRBV6-5 and TRBJ1-1; TRBD1 might be the D (6 bases). This CDR3 contains 14 residues. V was clipped by 7 bases and J by 5 bases, with 17 bases between them. Germline V gene lookup returns CDR1 MNHEY and CDR2 SVGAGI. The CDR3 here is CASTTDRYITEAFF. As DNA, the CDR3 is TGTGCCAGCACTACCGACAGGTATATTACTGAAGCTTTCTTT.

This clone was observed a handful of times. CDR3 amino acids: CASSHFDKGAKYEQYF. In nucleotides, the CDR3 is TGCGCCAGCAGCCACTTTGATAAGGGGGCGAAATACGAGCAGTACTTC. The chain uses TRBV4-1 and TRBJ2-7, with 7 bases identical to TRBD1. J gave up 4 bases and V 3 bases, and 12 bases lay outside the gene matches. The germline V gene has CDR1 MGHRA and CDR2 YSYEKL. The length of the CDR3 is 16 residues.

The V and J genes are TRBV27 and TRBJ2-3, with a weak D call TRBD2 (6 bases). Germline values: CDR1 MNHEY, CDR2 SMNVEV (reference sequence). The CDR3 sequence is 17 residues long. V was clipped by 5 bases and J by 0 bases, with 18 bases between them. CDR3 region: CASSQPRGTDSTDTQYF. DNA for the CDR3: TGTGCCAGCAGTCAACCCCGCGGGACGGATAGCACAGATACGCAGTATTTT.

The chain recombines TRBV29-1 with TRBJ2-1, with a tentative D call TRBD1 (7 bases). The germline V and J ends were trimmed by 8 bases and 7 bases, with 15 bases remaining between them. The CDR3 has 12 residues. The V gene's germline CDR1 is SQVTM and CDR2 ANQGSEA. The chain's CDR3 is CSIHPGGNEQFF. Written as DNA, the CDR3 is TGCAGCATACATCCAGGGGGGAATGAGCAGTTCTTC.

The rearrangement links TRBV4-1 to TRBJ2-1, with 11 bases fitting TRBD2. Trimming cost V 1 base and J 5 bases; bases outside gene matches: 13. The CDR3 runs 19 residues. CDR1 is MGHRA, CDR2 YSYEKL, per germline. The CDR3 region has the DNA TGCGCCAGCAGCCAAGGTGGGACTAGCGGTACAGGGATCAACAATGAGCAGTTCTTC. Protein product: CASSQGGTSGTGINNEQFF.

This chain connects TRBV27 to TRBJ2-3; 10 nucleotides match TRBD2. CDR1 and CDR2 (germline): MNHEY, SMNVEV (reference sequence). The CDR3 is made up of 14 amino acids. Trimming cost V 10 bases and J 2 bases; bases outside gene matches: 6. CDR3 loop: CATQLAGFTDTQYF. CDR3 coding DNA: TGTGCCACACAACTAGCGGGATTCACAGATACGCAGTATTTT.

V gene TRBV12-3 or TRBV12-4 combines with J gene TRBJ1-1, with TRBD1 as a possible D gene (6 bases). CDR3 length: 13 amino acids. The V end lost 6 bases, the J end lost 6 bases, and 14 bases lay between the germline ends. The CDR3 here is CASSPHRDSEAFF. CDR3 nucleotides: TGTGCCAGCAGCCCTCACAGGGATTCTGAAGCTTTCTTT.

A single count supports this clone. This chain joins TRBV5-4 and TRBJ2-7; 9 positions match TRBD2. The CDR3 is 15 amino acids. V shed 6 bases and J 0 bases; nucleotides not matched to a gene: 7. Germline CDR1 SGHNT, CDR2 YYREEE (reference sequence). The CDR3 loop reads CASTTSGQSSYEQYF. The CDR3 DNA is TGTGCCAGCACTACTAGCGGGCAAAGCTCCTACGAGCAGTACTTC.

The chain is built from TRBV7-9 and TRBJ2-1; D remains unclear. Germline V gives CDR1 SEHNR, CDR2 FQNEAQ (reference sequence). Trimming took 1 base from V and 1 from J, leaving 2 bases between them. The length of the CDR3 is 13 residues. CDR3 bases: TGTGCCAGCAGCTTAGTATCCTACAATGAGCAGTTCTTC. Its protein is CASSLVSYNEQFF.

This clone was counted between two and nine times. Here the CDR3 DNA reads TGTGCCAGTAGTGGCCGCAGGGGACAAGATAACTATGGCTACACCTTC. As protein: CASSGRRGQDNYGYTF. This chain links TRBV19 with TRBJ1-2; D is possibly TRBD1 (6 bases). Germline loops: CDR1 LNHDA, CDR2 SQIVND (reference sequence). The V gene lost 5 bases and the J gene lost 1 base, with 17 bases spanning the gap. The CDR3 contains 16 residues. The full variable domain, rest sourced from reference TRBV19 and TRBJ1-2, is DGGITQSPKYLFRKEGQNVTLSCEQNLNHDAMYWYRQDPGQGLRLIYYSQIVNDFQKGDIAEGYSVSREKKESFPLTVTSAQKNPTAFYLCASSGRRGQDNYGYTFGSGTRLTVV.

This clone appeared a single time. The chain uses TRBV20-1 and TRBJ2-5; 13 nucleotides agree with TRBD2. The ends lost 3 bases at V and 2 bases at J; junction bases unmatched: 3. In germline, CDR1 is DFQATT, CDR2 SNEGSKA (reference sequence). CDR3 size: 15 residues. The CDR3 DNA reads TGCAGTGCTAGTTCGGGACTAGCGGGGCAAGAGACCCAGTACTTC. This sequence encodes CSASSGLAGQETQYF.

The chain combines TRBV12-3 or TRBV12-4 with TRBJ1-2; TRBD1 matches at 7 bases. The J segment lost 8 bases and the V segment lost 7 bases, leaving 7 bases of the junction unmatched. CDR3 length: 12 amino acids. The CDR3 is CASNQGEEGYTF. In nucleotides, the CDR3 is TGTGCCAGCAACCAGGGGGAAGAGGGCTACACCTTC.

V is TRBV7-7 and J is TRBJ2-2; maybe TRBD1 (6 bases). Germline V gene data show CDR1 as SSHAT and CDR2 as FNYEAQ (reference sequence). Deletions cut 4 bases from V and 0 bases from J, with 12 bases between. The CDR3 consists of 16 residues. CDR3 loop: CASSSSGQPNTGELFF. DNA of the CDR3: TGTGCCAGCAGCTCAAGCGGACAGCCGAACACCGGGGAGCTGTTTTTT.

This clone was seen a handful of times. V usage is TRBV18 and J usage is TRBJ1-1, with 7 bases that match TRBD1. In germline, CDR1 is KGHSH, CDR2 LQKENI. The length of the CDR3 is 14 residues. Trimming removed 4 bases from V and 2 bases from J; junction bases left unmatched: 4. The CDR3 here is CASSQGAINTEAFF. Written as DNA, the CDR3 is TGTGCCAGCTCACAGGGGGCCATAAACACTGAAGCTTTCTTT.

V gene TRBV5-1 combines with J gene TRBJ1-3; TRBD1 is a possible D gene (5 bases). V shed 4 bases and J shed 0 bases, with 17 bases lying between them. Germline assignment: CDR1 SGHRS and CDR2 YFSETQ. This CDR3 is built from 17 residues. CDR3 residues: CASSLWDLGSSGNTIYF. The DNA for the CDR3 is TGCGCCAGCAGCCTTTGGGACTTGGGCTCCTCTGGAAACACCATATATTTT.

This clone was observed a handful of times. This chain joins TRBV19 and TRBJ1-2, with D hard to call. The CDR3 has 12 amino acids. Trimming pared 5 bases from V and 7 bases from J, leaving 11 bases between. Germline V lookup: CDR1 LNHDA, CDR2 SQIVND (reference sequence). CDR3 DNA sequence: TGTGCCAGTAGTCGGGATTATGGTGGCTACACCTTC. Translating gives CASSRDYGGYTF.